The table lists the clone carrying this T cell receptor (beta chain) with many counts. Antigen: not known. TCRdb called the reads again in MiXCR, with one record for every CDR3 protein. This sample has 250,000 to 300,000 distinct CDR3 sequences, with approximately 9.1% found just once. The sample is drawn from a study of T cell repertoires in cytomegalovirus infection. Across the study: An indication of both CMV infection and matching HLA type came from public TCR beta signatures.

Study results and caveats: Summed public TCR beta family frequency identified CMV carriers bearing the relevant HLA. The ex vivo response showed dominance by HLA-C-restricted CMV-specific TCR beta clonotypes.

The TCR was taken from a human donor in good health (CMV status not recorded). Some clones in this sample may be carry-over from other donors' samples. The specimen sequenced was PBMCs.

The CDR3 protein is CASSQEGGRALEQYF. The CDR3 nucleotides are TGCGCCAGCAGCCAGGAAGGCGGGAGGGCCCTTGAGCAGTACTTC. V usage is TRBV4-3 and J usage is TRBJ2-7; the match to TRBD2 covers 9 bases. Germline values: CDR1 LGHNA, CDR2 YSLEER. CDR3 length equals 15 residues. The J segment lost 7 bases and the V segment lost 3 bases, leaving 10 bases of the junction unmatched.